This T cell receptor (beta chain) was sequenced in a study of control samples from healthy donors and cancer patients. Data came from immunoSEQ multiplex PCR; TCRdb stores just in-frame clones and leaves some out. The table has about 55,000 clones, about 96% seen once. The germline CDR1 and CDR2 sequences are MDHEN and SYDVKM. The CDR3 is made up of 14 amino acids. After removal of 5 bases from V and 7 bases from J, the junction contained 8 bases not matched to a gene. The chain recombines TRBV28 with TRBJ2-1, with TRBD2 matching 7 bases. The material sequenced was blood. This clonotype was sampled from a woman aged 18-29 years in good health. The CDR3 DNA reads TGTGCCAGCAGTGGCGGACTAGTTCGTAATGAGCAGTTCTTC. Amino acid sequence: CASSGGLVRNEQFF. Variable domain in full (rest from reference TRBV28 and TRBJ2-1): DVKVTQSSRYLVKRTGEKVFLECVQDMDHENMFWYRQDPGLGLRLIYFSYDVKMKEKGDIPEGYSVSREKKERFSLILESASTNQTSMYLCASSGGLVRNEQFFGPGTRLTVL.